This TCR beta chain was obtained from a study of T cell clones after liver transplantation. About the research overall: Immunosuppression withdrawal was tried within 2 years after liver transplantation in this trial. Blood was drawn pre-transplant, before withdrawal, and after full or failed withdrawal.

Assay used: immunoSEQ multiplex PCR; TCRdb lists only in-frame clones, some missing. The sample has roughly 100,000 clones, around 83% seen once. The CDR3 loop spans 15 amino acids. The ends were cut back, 1 base at V and 3 bases at J, with 14 bases in the middle. Germline CDR1 SGHRS, CDR2 YFSETQ. The source was CD4+ T cells from blood, collected before liver transplant. V is TRBV5-1 and J is TRBJ2-7; TRBD1 might be the D (5 bases). This sequence originates from a human donor who received a liver transplant. The CDR3 loop is CASSLKSGHYYEQYF. CDR3 DNA sequence: TGCGCCAGCAGCTTGAAGTCTGGACATTACTACGAGCAGTACTTC.